What follows is one T cell receptor beta chain and its context. The antigen this receptor binds is unknown. No qualities accompany the bases; no much larger clone lies one base away. The cohort comprised fewer than 700 healthy bone marrow donors. At the time of sampling, every cohort member was nominally healthy, though immune exposures that went unrecorded were likely present. The donor was CMV seropositive and belonged to the group of a few hundred seropositive cohort members. A peripheral blood sample was provided by each donor, and peripheral blood mononuclear cells were used for TCR beta sequencing. The Qiagen DNeasy Blood Extraction Kit was used to extract genomic DNA from the blood cell samples. This sample was included in a study of cytomegalovirus exposure and HLA in healthy donors (dated by TCRdb to about 2017). Regarding the research as a whole: According to an earlier analysis of a few hundred of the donors, some 180 million T cells yielded 117 million unique TCR beta sequences and around 300 Gb of sequence data. An early release covering about 600 HLA-typed donors comprised about 320 gigabases of sequencing data and 85 million or so unique TCR sequences. The genetic ancestry cluster associated with self-reported Caucasian donors included roughly 84% of the 300 to 400 genotyped donors. The aim of the study was to test whether cataloging public T cell receptors could identify signatures of past pathogen exposure. The T cell repertoires of some 700 subjects were profiled by immunosequencing and related to cytomegalovirus serostatus. A separate validation cohort of roughly 130 different subjects was used in addition to the roughly 620-subject first cohort. The study combined high-throughput TCR immunosequencing, statistical association of individual TCRs with disease status, and machine learning to predict cytomegalovirus infection status. A later analysis re-examined previously published TCR beta repertoires from around 670 donors and added high-resolution HLA genotyping to investigate patterns of TCR occurrence. In the later analysis, no new phenotypic data were used to find candidate immune exposures; instead, reliance was placed on TCR beta sequences and their occurrence across donors. An earlier analysis of approximately 580 of the donors used high-throughput TCR beta sequencing to judge whether each TCR beta V gene segment behaved as functional or pseudogenic. Donor age, sex, ethnicity and CMV serostatus were compiled together with the repertoire data. A later genetic analysis took genome-wide SNP genotypes for 398 of the 666 donors and used that subset as a discovery cohort. All discovery cohort repertoires had been generated on a single sequencing platform. Class I and class II HLA loci were covered by the typing at four-digit resolution. The number of typed donors differed by locus: about 629-630 for A, B, C, DRB1 and DQB1; approximately 520 for DQA1; over 600 for DPA1; and some 430 for DPB1. Roughly five DR-DQ haplotypes were handled as single units for association and clustering because linkage in the cohort was strong. On average, over 200,000 unique TCR beta nucleotide sequences were sequenced per donor among roughly 430 genotyped donors of the cohort, with roughly 18% of those sequences being non-productive. On the study overall, not on this receptor specifically: Most TCR sequences were seen in very few donors, while some public TCRs were found in many individuals. At a false discovery rate of 0.05, a later analysis linked about 16,000 TCR beta sequences to specific HLA alleles. Compared with equally common non-associated chains, HLA-associated TCR beta chains in a later analysis were more clonally expanded and had lower generation probabilities. It was suggested by the authors that the approach could potentially be generalized to other disease states and immunological phenotypes. When HLA alleles, especially DR and DQ, strongly co-occurred, attributing TCR associations to individual alleles was difficult. Roughly uniform sequencing depth across donors was assumed in presence/absence analyses, although this assumption may not hold. A further reported finding was that TCR beta sequences accurately predicted the HLA-A and HLA-B alleles for most subjects in the first cohort. The classifier was reported to diagnose cytomegalovirus status with high specificity and sensitivity in both the original and validation cohorts. According to a later analysis, TCR association rates differed among HLA loci, with DRB1 alleles showing the most associated TCRs and HLA-C alleles showing the fewest. A cluster of highly shared sequence variants was judged likely to be a technical artifact of the sequencing pipeline. Correlated functional status among segregating V segments might reflect linkage disequilibrium, but an unknown experimental factor could not be ruled out. Three of the identified cytomegalovirus-associated TCR beta chains were confirmed in vitro to be specific for cytomegalovirus antigens. In an earlier analysis of approximately 590 of the donors, most TCR beta V segments appeared in productive rearrangements about 87% or about 30% of the time, broadly matching IMGT annotations. In the study, 164 TCR beta chains were listed as associated with cytomegalovirus. CMV serostatus was the only immune exposure information available for the cohort. A later genetic analysis associated a missense DCLRE1C variant with V-gene and J-gene trimming of TCR beta chains, and an independent cohort replicated the association. Most CMV-associated TCR beta chains appeared to be HLA-restricted in a later analysis, and the HLA associations seemed to be driven largely by CMV exposure. Because counts were too low, some 17 rarely observed V segments, including chromosome 9 orphons, were excluded from the earlier analysis of 587 of the donors. Compared with the roughly 700-donor mean, donors in an Asian-associated ancestry cluster had fewer N-insertions in productive TCRs, according to a later genetic analysis. In a later analysis, several top co-occurrence clusters were reported to appear linked to parvovirus B19, influenza, CMV and Epstein-Barr virus. In this cohort, only TCR beta chains were sequenced, and detectable features were limited by the absence of alpha or paired-chain data. Because HLA typing was unavailable for some donors at each locus, only the typed subset was used in association tests.

Library generation was performed with the immunoSEQ multiplex PCR assay. The multiplex PCR relied on a mix of 60 forward primers for TCR Vbeta segments and 13 reverse primers for TCR Jbeta segments. The CDR3 region of rearranged TCR beta genes was amplified from genomic DNA with a multiplex PCR assay. On the Illumina HiSeq System, the amplified TCR beta libraries were sequenced as 87-base-pair reads. The original pipeline was this. Across the 600 to 700 repertoires, a later analysis counted 60 million to 90 million unique TCR beta chains, roughly 11 million of which were shared by at least two donors. Raw reads were error-corrected and collapsed into unique sequences with a nearest-neighbor algorithm that merged closely related sequences to remove PCR and sequencing errors. To assign V, D and J gene segments, CDR3 sequences were aligned to IMGT reference sequences. For a sequence to be retained, at least a six-nucleotide match to both a V gene segment and a J gene segment was required. Rearrangements were classified as productive when the CDR3 lacked stop codons and remained in frame with V and J, and all other rearrangements were classified as non-productive. Following IMGT convention, CDR3 was defined as the stretch from the second conserved V-encoded cysteine to the conserved J-encoded phenylalanine. In an earlier analysis of approximately 500 of the donors, sequences lacking an unambiguous match to a single V gene segment were excluded. In an earlier analysis of 500 to 750 of the donors, V segments were called functional above 56.7% productive rearrangements and were called segregating when the between-donor standard deviation exceeded 5%. A statistical classification framework was developed to diagnose cytomegalovirus status using the catalog of TCR beta chain sequences. V and J gene assignment, in a later analysis, came from comparing TCR nucleotide sequences with IMGT/GENE-DB human TR gene sequences. Using the TCRdist pipeline, a later analysis assigned CDR3 sequences along with most-parsimonious VDJ recombination scenarios. In a later analysis, each TCR beta chain was defined by its CDR3 amino acid sequence together with its V-gene family, and reads lacking a unique V-gene family were excluded. In a later analysis, 450 to 600 highly shared, low-generation-probability nucleotide sequences were removed to address suspected cross-contamination and a sequencing artifact. In a later analysis, a clonal expansion index was calculated for each public chain from normalized within-repertoire ranks of inferred template counts. Generation probabilities in a later analysis came from a VDJ recombination model fitted to out-of-frame rearrangements, and those results were checked against IGoR. Hypergeometric tests were used in a later analysis to score TCR-TCR, TCR-HLA and TCR-CMV co-occurrence, with a repertoire-size bias correction applied to the TCR pairs. In a later analysis, false discovery rates were estimated by permuting HLA or CMV assignments 20 times. In a later analysis, co-occurring TCRs were grouped using DBSCAN, and TCRdist sequence similarity was added for clustering within HLA-allele-positive subsets. For co-occurrence clustering, repertoires with fewer than 30,000 or more than 120,000 public chains were excluded, along with about five repertoires with anomalous nucleotide sharing. The source is immuneACCESS, and TCRdb retained only in-frame sequences with V and J called. Part of the clones is not carried over; for the studies checked, unresolved V genes explain less than half of this, and the remainder is unexplained. From that table come the V and J calls and clone size; the DNA was used to work out D and trimming. Present in this sample are more than 130,000 clones, 60% to 85% of which were seen just once. In total, the top ten clones hold around 6.8% of the sample.

This receptor was identified in a man aged 35 to 55 in good health and CMV-seropositive. Sequences were obtained from PBMCs.

The DNA sequence is TGTGCCAGCAGCCCACCGGCGGTCGAGCAGTACTTC. Translated, this gives CASSPPAVEQYF. The chain employs TRBV6-1 and TRBJ2-7; too little of a D gene remains to name it. The germline V gene supplies CDR1 MNHNS and CDR2 SASEGT. Cut back by 6 bases and 6 bases, the V and J ends lie 12 bases apart. The CDR3 runs 12 amino acids, cysteine and phenylalanine included. The CDR3 DNA has 36 bases and is translated from base 1.